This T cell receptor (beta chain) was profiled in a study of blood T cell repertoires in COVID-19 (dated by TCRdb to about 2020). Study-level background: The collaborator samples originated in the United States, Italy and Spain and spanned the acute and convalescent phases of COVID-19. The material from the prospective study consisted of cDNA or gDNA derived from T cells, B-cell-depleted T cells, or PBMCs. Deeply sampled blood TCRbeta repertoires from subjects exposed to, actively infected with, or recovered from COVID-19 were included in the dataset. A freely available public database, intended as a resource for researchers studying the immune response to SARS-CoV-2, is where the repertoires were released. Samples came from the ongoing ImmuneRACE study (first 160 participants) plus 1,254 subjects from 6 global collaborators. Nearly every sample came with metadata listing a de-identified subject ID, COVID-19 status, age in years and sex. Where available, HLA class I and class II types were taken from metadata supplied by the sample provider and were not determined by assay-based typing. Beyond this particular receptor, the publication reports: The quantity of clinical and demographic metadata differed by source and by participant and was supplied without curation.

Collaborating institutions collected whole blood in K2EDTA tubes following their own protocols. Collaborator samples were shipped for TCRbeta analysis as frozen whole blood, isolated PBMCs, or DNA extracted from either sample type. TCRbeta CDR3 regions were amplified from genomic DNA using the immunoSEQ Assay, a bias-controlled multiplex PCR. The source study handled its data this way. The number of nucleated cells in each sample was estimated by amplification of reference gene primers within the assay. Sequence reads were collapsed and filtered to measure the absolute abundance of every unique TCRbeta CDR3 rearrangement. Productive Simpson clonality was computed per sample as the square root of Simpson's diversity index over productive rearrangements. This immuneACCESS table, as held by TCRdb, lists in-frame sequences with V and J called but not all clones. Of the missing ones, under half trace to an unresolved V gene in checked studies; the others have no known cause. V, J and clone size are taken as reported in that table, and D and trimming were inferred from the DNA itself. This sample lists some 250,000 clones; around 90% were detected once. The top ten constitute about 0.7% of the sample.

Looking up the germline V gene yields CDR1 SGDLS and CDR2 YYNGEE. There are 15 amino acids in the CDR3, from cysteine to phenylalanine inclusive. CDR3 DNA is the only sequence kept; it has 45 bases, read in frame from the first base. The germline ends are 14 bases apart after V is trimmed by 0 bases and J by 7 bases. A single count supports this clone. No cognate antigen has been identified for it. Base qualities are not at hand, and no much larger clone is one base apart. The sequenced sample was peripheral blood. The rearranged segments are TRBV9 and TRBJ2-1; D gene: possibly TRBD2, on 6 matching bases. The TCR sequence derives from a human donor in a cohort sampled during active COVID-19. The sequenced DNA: TGTGCCAGCAGCGTAGGTACTAGCAAGGTGAATGAGCAGTTCTTC. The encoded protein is CASSVGTSKVNEQFF. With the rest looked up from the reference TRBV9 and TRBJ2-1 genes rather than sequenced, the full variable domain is DSGVTQTPKHLITATGQRVTLRCSPRSGDLSVYWYQQSLDQGLQFLIQYYNGEERAKGNILERFSAQQFPDLHSELNLSSLELGDSALYFCASSVGTSKVNEQFFGPGTRLTVL.